This TCR beta chain was documented in a study of spatial heterogeneity in lung cancer. Study outcomes and limitations: There were more appearances of ubiquitous expanded tumor TCRs in blood at resection than at follow-up.

Comment on this clonotype: Its matching antigen is unknown.

This CDR3 contains 16 residues. CDR1 is SEHNR and CDR2 is FQNEAQ in the germline V gene (reference sequence). V lost 5 bases to trimming and J lost 5 bases; unmatched junction nucleotides: 7. In the library, each TCR cDNA molecule bore its own unique molecular identifier. TCRdb re-called the 5' RACE reads through MiXCR, storing one row per CDR3 protein. The profile covers more than 45,000 distinct CDR3 sequences, with less than 6% appearing a single time and over 8.5% taken by the ten largest. Time point of the sample: sample taken at primary tumor resection. The V and J genes are TRBV7-9 and TRBJ2-5, with 14 bases that match TRBD2. Here the sequenced sample was PBMCs, taken at surgery. This clonotype was sampled from a male donor with early-stage non-small cell lung cancer. CDR3 coding DNA: TGTGCCAGCAGCCCCCCGGGACTAGCGGGAGTGGAGACCCAGTACTTC. Translation gives CASSPPGLAGVETQYF.